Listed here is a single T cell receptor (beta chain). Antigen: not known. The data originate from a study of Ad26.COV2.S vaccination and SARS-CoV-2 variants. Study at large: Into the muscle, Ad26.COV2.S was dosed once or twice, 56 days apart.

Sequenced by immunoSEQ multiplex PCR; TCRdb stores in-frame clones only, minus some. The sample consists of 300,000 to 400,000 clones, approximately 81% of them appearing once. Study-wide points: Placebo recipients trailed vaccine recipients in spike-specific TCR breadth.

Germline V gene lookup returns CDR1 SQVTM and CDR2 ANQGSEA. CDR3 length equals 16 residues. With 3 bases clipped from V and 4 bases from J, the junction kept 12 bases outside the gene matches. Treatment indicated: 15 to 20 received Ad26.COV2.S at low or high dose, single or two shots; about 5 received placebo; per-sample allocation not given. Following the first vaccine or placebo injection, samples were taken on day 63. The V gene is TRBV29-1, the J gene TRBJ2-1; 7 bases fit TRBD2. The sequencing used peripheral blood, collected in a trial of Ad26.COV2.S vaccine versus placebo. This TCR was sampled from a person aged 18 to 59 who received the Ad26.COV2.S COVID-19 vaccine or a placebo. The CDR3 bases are TGCAGCGTTGATGGGCGGGAGTTTAGGATGTACAATGAGCAGTTCTTC. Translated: CSVDGREFRMYNEQFF.